The 23 T cell receptor beta chains presented below share a single source sample, sequenced in a study of Graves' ophthalmopathy and Graves' hyperthyroidism. CDR3 regions of TCR beta were amplified from RNA transcripts. RT-PCR in the first round used HTBI primers; a second-round multiplex PCR followed. One entry per CDR3 protein results from TCRdb running MiXCR on the multiplex PCR reads. The sample has about 660,000 distinct CDR3 sequences; 35% to 45% are singletons. The sample comprised peripheral blood. The receptors originated from an adult man with Graves' ophthalmopathy.

Ten or more counts support this clonotype. This sequence joins TRBV24-1 and TRBJ2-7, with TRBD2 identical over 9 bases. Losses at the gene ends were 5 bases for V and 1 base for J; bases not matched to a gene: 8. The CDR3 has 16 residues. In germline, CDR1 is KGHDR, CDR2 SFDVKD. CDR3 DNA sequence: TGTGCCACCAGTGCCTCAGAAGCGGGAGGATCCTACGAGCAGTACTTC. Amino acids: CATSASEAGGSYEQYF.

This clonotype was found many times. The CDR3 loop is CSADRGRGNQPQHF. In nucleotides, the CDR3 is TGCAGTGCTGACAGGGGGCGCGGCAATCAGCCCCAGCATTTT. V gene TRBV20-1 combines with J gene TRBJ1-5, with TRBD1 matching 10 bases. Unmatched junction bases numbered 3, after V lost 5 bases and J lost 2 bases. CDR3 length: 14 residues. Looked up from germline, CDR1 is DFQATT and CDR2 is SNEGSKA (reference sequence).

This clonotype was detected only a few times. The chain joins TRBV3-1 to TRBJ1-6, with 7 bases lining up with TRBD1. Germline loops: CDR1 LGHDT, CDR2 YNNKEL (reference sequence). V shed 8 bases, J shed 6 bases, and the junction held 7 bases outside the gene matches. The CDR3 consists of 14 residues. DNA of the CDR3: TGTGCCAGCTCACGTGGACAGGCTAATTCACCCCTCCACTTT. It is translated as CASSRGQANSPLHF.

V gene TRBV7-8 combines with J gene TRBJ2-7; D is unresolved. V was trimmed by 0 bases and J by 3 bases, leaving 9 bases between them. This CDR3 region has 14 residues. Germline CDR1 and CDR2: SGHVS and FQNEAQ. CDR3 residues: CASSLARQVYEQYF. Written as DNA, the CDR3 is TGTGCCAGCAGCTTAGCGAGGCAGGTCTACGAGCAGTACTTC.

The V gene is TRBV5-4, the J gene TRBJ1-2, with D maybe TRBD1 (5 bases). CDR1 and CDR2 (germline): SGHNT, YYREEE (reference sequence). Trimming removed 4 bases at V and 7 bases at J, with 8 bases between. The CDR3 spans 11 residues. CDR3 DNA sequence: TGTGCCAGCAGCATAACAGGTGGCTACACCTTC. Translated, it gives CASSITGGYTF.

The sample holds a few counts of this clonotype. V is TRBV11-3 and J is TRBJ1-1; D is unresolved. With 4 bases removed from V and 3 bases from J, the gap between germline ends came to 15 bases. Per the germline V gene, CDR1 is SGHNT and CDR2 is YENEEA. The CDR3 has 15 amino acids. CDR3 loop: CASSSPLKGYTEAFF. The CDR3 bases are TGTGCCAGCAGCTCACCACTGAAGGGTTACACTGAAGCTTTCTTT.

This clonotype has at least ten counts. V gene TRBV12-3 or TRBV12-4 combines with J gene TRBJ1-1; possible D gene TRBD1, 6 bases. The CDR3 consists of 15 residues. The V and J ends lost 7 bases and 0 bases respectively, with 15 bases between them. The CDR3 loop is CASTPETGLNTEAFF. In DNA, the CDR3 is TGTGCCAGCACCCCCGAGACAGGACTGAACACTGAAGCTTTCTTT.

To note about this clonotype: A much more abundant neighbour one base away suggests this may be a read error. The V and J genes are TRBV10-3 and TRBJ2-2, with TRBD2 matching 10 bases. Germline CDR1 ENHRY, CDR2 SYGVKD. After removal of 10 bases from V and 3 bases from J, the junction contained 14 bases not matched to a gene. The CDR3 sequence is 17 residues long. The CDR3 region has the DNA TGTGCCACCTCAAACGCGGGACTAGCGAAGGACACCGGGGAGCTGTTTTTT. Its translation is CATSNAGLAKDTGELFF.

V is TRBV25-1 and J is TRBJ2-7; D might be TRBD1 (6 bases). Germline CDR1 and CDR2: MGHDK and SYGVNS. Between the trimmed V and J ends, which lost 4 bases and 4 bases, there was a span of 14 bases. The CDR3 covers 14 residues. The CDR3 region has the DNA TGTGCCAGCAGTGCTAGGTTGCAGGGGTACGAGCAGTACTTC. Translated, it gives CASSARLQGYEQYF.

This clonotype was seen many times. V is TRBV19 and J is TRBJ2-7, with a possible D match to TRBD1 (5 bases). The CDR3 is 13 residues long. The V gene lost 5 bases and the J gene lost 3 bases, with 11 bases spanning the gap. The V gene's germline CDR1 is LNHDA and CDR2 SQIVND (reference sequence). The CDR3 sequence: CASSPSRDYEQYF. In DNA, the CDR3 is TGTGCCAGTAGTCCGAGCAGGGACTACGAGCAGTACTTC.

This clonotype was recorded many times. The chain couples TRBV7-2 to TRBJ1-5; TRBD1 matches at 8 bases. The CDR3 spans 15 residues. V dropped 5 bases and J dropped 6; count of bases not matched to a gene: 9. Germline V CDR1 and CDR2: SGHTA, FQGNSA. The DNA for the CDR3 is TGTGCCAGCAGCACTGGACAGGGCTTGGTTCAGCCCCAGCATTTT. Amino acid sequence: CASSTGQGLVQPQHF.

In this sample, this clonotype turned up many times. This chain links TRBV3-1 with TRBJ1-2, with D uncertain. V was pared by 0 bases and J by 7 bases, with 3 bases between. Per the germline V gene, CDR1 is LGHDT and CDR2 is YNNKEL (reference sequence). The CDR3 is made up of 11 amino acids. CDR3 in amino acids: CASSQELGYTF. As DNA, the CDR3 is TGTGCCAGCAGCCAAGAACTTGGCTACACCTTC.

This chain joins TRBV24-1 and TRBJ1-2, with 8 bases that match TRBD1. Germline V gives CDR1 KGHDR, CDR2 SFDVKD. Trimming removed 9 bases from V and 2 bases from J; junction bases left unmatched: 10. This CDR3 spans 15 amino acids. CDR3 coding DNA: TGTGCCACCGCTACGGACAGGGCTCGGAACTATGGCTACACCTTC. Amino acids: CATATDRARNYGYTF.

This clonotype was observed many times. The V gene is TRBV20-1, the J gene TRBJ2-7; 8 positions match TRBD1. The germline V gene has CDR1 DFQATT and CDR2 SNEGSKA (reference sequence). Trimming at V came to 2 bases and at J to 3 bases, leaving 6 bases not matched to a gene. CDR3 length: 14 amino acids. CDR3 sequence (DNA): TGCAGTGCTAGACGGCAGGGGGCATTCTACGAGCAGTACTTC. Its translation is CSARRQGAFYEQYF.

This chain uses TRBV7-9 with TRBJ1-1; the match to TRBD1 covers 10 bases. Germline V gene sequence: CDR1 SEHNR, CDR2 FQNEAQ (reference sequence). The CDR3 has 19 residues. The J segment lost 10 bases and the V segment lost 5 bases, leaving 25 bases of the junction unmatched. The CDR3 DNA is TGTGCCAGCAGCGGTCCCTCCGATGGGGGTGTACGGACAGGGGGAGGAGCTTTCTTT. Its translation is CASSGPSDGGVRTGGGAFF.

This clonotype has just a few counts. A much bigger clone sits one base away, suggesting this may be a read error. V and J are TRBV2 and TRBJ2-7; D is ambiguous. The CDR3 is made up of 13 amino acids. Germline CDR1 is SNHLY and CDR2 is FYNNEI. V lost 6 bases and J lost 3, with 12 bases in between. This CDR3 is CASRSRLNYEQYF. For the CDR3, the DNA is TGTGCCAGCAGAAGCAGGTTAAACTACGAGCAGTACTTC.

Only a few counts were recorded for this clonotype. The V call is TRBV10-3, the J call TRBJ2-7; 7 nucleotides agree with TRBD1. J was trimmed by 2 bases and V by 6 bases; bases with no gene match: 16. This CDR3 contains 17 residues. The germline V gene has CDR1 ENHRY and CDR2 SYGVKD. CDR3 sequence (DNA): TGTGCCATCAGGGGCATTAATCGGGACAGACATACCTACGAGCAGTACTTC. As protein: CAIRGINRDRHTYEQYF.

This clonotype has ten or more counts. V usage is TRBV19 and J usage is TRBJ1-1; D may be TRBD1 (5 bases). CDR3 length equals 15 residues. The germline V gene encodes CDR1 LNHDA and CDR2 SQIVND (reference sequence). V shed 5 bases and J shed 4 bases, with 17 bases lying between them. CDR3 sequence (DNA): TGTGCCAGTAGTCCCATCTGGGGCGCGGGCACTGAAGCTTTCTTT. Its translation is CASSPIWGAGTEAFF.

On this clonotype itself: One end of the junction does not line up with germline, which may come from a read error. CDR3 sequence reads: CAIRPEGPGDTIYF. CDR3 coding DNA: TGTGCCATCAGACCAGAGGGACCTGGAGACACCATATATTTT. The rearrangement joins TRBV10-3 to TRBJ1-3; D is perhaps TRBD1 (5 bases). Germline assignment: CDR1 ENHRY and CDR2 SYGVKD. This CDR3 contains 14 residues.

This clonotype has ten or more counts. The V and J genes are TRBV19 and TRBJ2-6; no definite D call. The germline CDR1 and CDR2 sequences are LNHDA and SQIVND (reference sequence). The CDR3 covers 14 residues. Deletions cut 7 bases from V and 1 base from J, with 8 bases between. In nucleotides, the CDR3 is TGTGCCAGTACTCCGACGTCTGGGGCCAACGTCCTGACTTTC. Translating it yields CASTPTSGANVLTF.

The rearrangement joins TRBV29-1 to TRBJ1-3; D may be TRBD1 (6 bases). CDR3 size: 14 residues. The germline CDR1 and CDR2 sequences are SQVTM and ANQGSEA. The V end was cut by 0 bases, the J end by 8 bases, with 14 bases between. CDR3 sequence: CSVEDRGYGYTIYF. For the CDR3, the DNA is TGCAGCGTTGAAGACAGGGGATATGGCTACACCATATATTTT. The variable domain in full, completed from reference TRBV29-1 and TRBJ1-3, reads SAVISQKPSRDICQRGTSLTIQCQVDSQVTMMFWYRQQPGQSLTLIATANQGSEATYESGFVIDKFPISRPNLTFSTLTVSNMSPEDSSIYLCSVEDRGYGYTIYFGEGSWLTVV.

The chain employs TRBV10-3 and TRBJ2-7; 8 nucleotides line up with TRBD1. The V and J ends lost 10 bases and 3 bases, in that order; junction bases with no gene match: 14. Looked up from germline, CDR1 is ENHRY and CDR2 is SYGVKD. This CDR3 region has 15 residues. The CDR3 spells CASRIFGTGHYEQYF. The CDR3 DNA reads TGTGCCAGCAGGATCTTCGGGACAGGTCACTACGAGCAGTACTTC.

The genes are TRBV2 and TRBJ2-3, with D hard to call. The CDR3 contains 11 residues. Germline V CDR1 and CDR2: SNHLY, FYNNEI. V gave up 10 bases and J gave up 7 bases, with 12 bases separating them. The CDR3 DNA reads as TGTGCCATCCTGACCGAATATACGCAGTATTTT. This sequence encodes CAILTEYTQYF.